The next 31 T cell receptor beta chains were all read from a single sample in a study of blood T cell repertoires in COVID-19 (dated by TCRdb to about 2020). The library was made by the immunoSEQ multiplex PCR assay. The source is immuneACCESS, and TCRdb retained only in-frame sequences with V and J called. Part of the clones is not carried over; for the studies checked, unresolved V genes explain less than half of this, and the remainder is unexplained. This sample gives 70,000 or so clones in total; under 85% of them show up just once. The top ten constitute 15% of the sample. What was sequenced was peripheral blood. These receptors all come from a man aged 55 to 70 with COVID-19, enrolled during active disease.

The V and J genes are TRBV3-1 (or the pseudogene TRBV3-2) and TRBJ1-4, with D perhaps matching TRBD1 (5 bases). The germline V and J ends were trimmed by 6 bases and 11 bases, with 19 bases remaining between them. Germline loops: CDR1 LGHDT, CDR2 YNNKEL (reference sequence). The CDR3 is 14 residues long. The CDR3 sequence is CASSPPGVHFKLFF. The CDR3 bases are TGTGCCAGCAGTCCCCCGGGGGTCCATTTTAAACTGTTTTTT.

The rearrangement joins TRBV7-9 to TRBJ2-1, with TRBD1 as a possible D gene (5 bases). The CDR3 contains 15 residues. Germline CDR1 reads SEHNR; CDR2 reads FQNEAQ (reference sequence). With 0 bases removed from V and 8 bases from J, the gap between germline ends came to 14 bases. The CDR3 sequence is CASSLALGHGDEQFF. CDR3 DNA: TGTGCCAGCAGCTTAGCTTTGGGGCATGGGGATGAGCAGTTCTTC.

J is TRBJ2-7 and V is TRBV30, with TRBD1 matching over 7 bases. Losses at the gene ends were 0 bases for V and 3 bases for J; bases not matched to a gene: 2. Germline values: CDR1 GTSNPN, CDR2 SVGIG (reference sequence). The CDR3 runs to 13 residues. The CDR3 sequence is CAWSVGGDYEQYF. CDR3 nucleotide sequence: TGTGCCTGGAGTGTAGGGGGCGACTACGAGCAGTACTTC. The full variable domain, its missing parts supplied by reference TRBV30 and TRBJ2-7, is SQTIHQWPATLVQPVGSPLSLECTVEGTSNPNLYWYRQAAGRGLQLLFYSVGIGQISSEVPQNLSASRPQDRQFILSSKKLLLSDSGFYLCAWSVGGDYEQYFGPGTRLTVT.

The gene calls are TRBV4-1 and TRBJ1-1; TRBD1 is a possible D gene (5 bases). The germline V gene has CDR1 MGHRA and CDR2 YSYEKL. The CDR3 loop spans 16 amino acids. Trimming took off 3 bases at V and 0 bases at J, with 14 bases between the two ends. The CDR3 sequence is CASSHDGGRLNTEAFF. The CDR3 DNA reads TGCGCCAGCAGCCATGACGGGGGGAGGTTGAACACTGAAGCTTTCTTT.

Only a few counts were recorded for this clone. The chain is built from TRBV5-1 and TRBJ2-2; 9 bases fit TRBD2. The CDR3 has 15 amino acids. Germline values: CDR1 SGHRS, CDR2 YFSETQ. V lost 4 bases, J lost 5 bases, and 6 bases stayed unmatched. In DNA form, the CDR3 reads TGCGCCAGCAGCCCGGGAAGCGGGAGGACCGGGGAGCTGTTTTTT. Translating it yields CASSPGSGRTGELFF.

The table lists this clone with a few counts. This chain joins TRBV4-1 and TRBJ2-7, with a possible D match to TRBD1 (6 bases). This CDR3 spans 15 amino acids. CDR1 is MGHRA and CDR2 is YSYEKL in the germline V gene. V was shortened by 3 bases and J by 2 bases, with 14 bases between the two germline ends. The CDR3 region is CASSHWTASTYEQYF. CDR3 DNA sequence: TGCGCCAGCAGCCATTGGACAGCCTCGACCTACGAGCAGTACTTC.

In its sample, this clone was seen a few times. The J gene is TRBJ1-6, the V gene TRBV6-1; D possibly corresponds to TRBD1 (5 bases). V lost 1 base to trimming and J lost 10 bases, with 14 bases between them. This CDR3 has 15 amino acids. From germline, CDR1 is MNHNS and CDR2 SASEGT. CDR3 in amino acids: CASSEDIREGSPLHF. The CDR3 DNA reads TGTGCCAGCAGTGAAGATATCAGGGAGGGATCACCCCTCCACTTT.

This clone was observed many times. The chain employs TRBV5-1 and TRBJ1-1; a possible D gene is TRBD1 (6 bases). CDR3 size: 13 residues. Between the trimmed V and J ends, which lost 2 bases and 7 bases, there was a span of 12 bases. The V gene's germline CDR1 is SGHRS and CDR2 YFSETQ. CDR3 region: CASSFTGSGEAFF. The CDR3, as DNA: TGCGCCAGCAGCTTTACAGGGTCAGGTGAAGCTTTCTTT.

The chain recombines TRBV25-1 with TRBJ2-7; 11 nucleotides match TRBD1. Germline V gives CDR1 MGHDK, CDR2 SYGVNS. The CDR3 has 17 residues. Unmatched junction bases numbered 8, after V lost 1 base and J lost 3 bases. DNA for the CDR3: TGTGCCAGCAGTGAATCCGGGACAGGGGGGGGTAACTACGAGCAGTACTTC. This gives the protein CASSESGTGGGNYEQYF.

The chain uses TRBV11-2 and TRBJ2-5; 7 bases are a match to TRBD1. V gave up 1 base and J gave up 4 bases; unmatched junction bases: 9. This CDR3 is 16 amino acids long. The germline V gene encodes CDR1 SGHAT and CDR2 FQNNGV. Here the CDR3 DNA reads TGTGCCAGCAGCTTAGTGTCAGGGGGTCCTCCAGAGACCCAGTACTTC. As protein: CASSLVSGGPPETQYF.

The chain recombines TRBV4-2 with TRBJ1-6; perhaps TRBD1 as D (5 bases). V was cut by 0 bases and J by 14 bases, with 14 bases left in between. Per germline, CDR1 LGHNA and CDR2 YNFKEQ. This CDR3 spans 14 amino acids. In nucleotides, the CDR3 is TGTGCCAGCAGCCAAGATGAGGGGACTAAGACCCTCCACTTT. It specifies CASSQDEGTKTLHF.

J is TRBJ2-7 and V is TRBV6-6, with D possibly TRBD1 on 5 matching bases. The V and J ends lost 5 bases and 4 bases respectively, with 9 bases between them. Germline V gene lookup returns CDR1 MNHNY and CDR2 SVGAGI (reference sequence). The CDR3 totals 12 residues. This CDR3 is CASSTQEYEQYF. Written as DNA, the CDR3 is TGTGCCAGCAGTACACAGGAATACGAGCAGTACTTC.

The chain's CDR3 is CASSPPGTGDEKLFF. The DNA of the CDR3 is TGTGCCAGCAGCCCCCCCGGGACAGGTGATGAAAAACTGTTTTTT. This chain connects TRBV9 to TRBJ1-4; 8 nucleotides match TRBD1. This CDR3 spans 15 amino acids. CDR1 is SGDLS and CDR2 is YYNGEE in the germline V gene. The V segment lost 4 bases and the J segment 6 bases; nucleotides outside the gene matches: 8.

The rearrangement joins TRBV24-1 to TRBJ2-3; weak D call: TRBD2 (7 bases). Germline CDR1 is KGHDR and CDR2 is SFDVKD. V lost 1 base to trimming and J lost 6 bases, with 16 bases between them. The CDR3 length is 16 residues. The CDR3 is CATSDLIAGAGDTQYF. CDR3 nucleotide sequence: TGTGCCACCAGTGATTTAATTGCGGGGGCAGGGGATACGCAGTATTTT.

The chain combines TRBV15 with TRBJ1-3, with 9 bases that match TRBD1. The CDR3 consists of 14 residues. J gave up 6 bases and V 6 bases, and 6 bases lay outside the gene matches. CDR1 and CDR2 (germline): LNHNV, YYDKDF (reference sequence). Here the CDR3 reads CATSDRGIENTIYF. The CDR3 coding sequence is TGTGCCACCAGTGACAGGGGGATCGAAAACACCATATATTTT.

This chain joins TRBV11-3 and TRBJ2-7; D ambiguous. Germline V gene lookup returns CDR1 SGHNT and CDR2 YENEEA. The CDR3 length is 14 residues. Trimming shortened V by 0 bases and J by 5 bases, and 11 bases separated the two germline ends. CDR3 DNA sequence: TGTGCCAGCAGCTTAGAGTACTCCAAGAACGAGCAGTACTTC. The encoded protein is CASSLEYSKNEQYF.

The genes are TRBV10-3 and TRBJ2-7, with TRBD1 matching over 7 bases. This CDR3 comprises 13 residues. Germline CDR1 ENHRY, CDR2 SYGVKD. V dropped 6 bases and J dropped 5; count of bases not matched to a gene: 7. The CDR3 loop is CAISVDRDDEQYF. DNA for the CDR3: TGTGCCATCAGCGTTGACAGGGACGACGAGCAGTACTTC.

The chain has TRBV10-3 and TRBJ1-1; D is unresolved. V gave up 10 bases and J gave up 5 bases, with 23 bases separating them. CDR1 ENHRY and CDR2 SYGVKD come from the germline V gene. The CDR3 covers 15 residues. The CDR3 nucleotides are TGTGCCACCCAGAAAGGGAGCGGTACTGGTACTGAAGCTTTCTTT. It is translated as CATQKGSGTGTEAFF.

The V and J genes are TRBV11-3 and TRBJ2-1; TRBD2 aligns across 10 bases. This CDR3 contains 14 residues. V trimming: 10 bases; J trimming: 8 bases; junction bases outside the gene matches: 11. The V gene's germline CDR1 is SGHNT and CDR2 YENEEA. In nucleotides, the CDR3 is TGTGCCACTACAGCTAGCGGGAGCGGAGATGAGCAGTTCTTC. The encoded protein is CATTASGSGDEQFF. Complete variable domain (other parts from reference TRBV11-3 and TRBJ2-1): EAGVVQSPRYKIIEKKQPVAFWCNPISGHNTLYWYLQNLGQGPELLIRYENEEAVDDSQLPKDRFSAERLKGVDSTLKIQPAELGDSAVYLCATTASGSGDEQFFGPGTRLTVL.

This CDR3 is CASSLFPGGHVEQFF. In nucleotides, the CDR3 is TGTGCCAGCAGCTTGTTCCCGGGGGGGCATGTTGAGCAGTTCTTC. This chain connects TRBV5-5 to TRBJ2-1; 8 nucleotides agree with TRBD2. This CDR3 has 15 residues. V dropped 1 base and J dropped 9; count of bases not matched to a gene: 9. CDR1 and CDR2 from the germline V gene are SGHKS and YYEKEE (reference sequence).

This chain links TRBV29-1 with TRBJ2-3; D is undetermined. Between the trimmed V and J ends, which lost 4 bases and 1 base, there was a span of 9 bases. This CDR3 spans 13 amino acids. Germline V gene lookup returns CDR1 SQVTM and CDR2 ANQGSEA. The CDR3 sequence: CSVAPRGTDTQYF. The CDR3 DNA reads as TGCAGCGTTGCTCCCCGAGGCACAGATACGCAGTATTTT.

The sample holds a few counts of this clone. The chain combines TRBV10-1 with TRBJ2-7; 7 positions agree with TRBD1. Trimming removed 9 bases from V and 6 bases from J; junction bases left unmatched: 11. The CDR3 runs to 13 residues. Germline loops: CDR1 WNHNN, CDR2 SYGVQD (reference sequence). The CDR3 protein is CASQGQSAGEQYF. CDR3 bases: TGCGCCAGTCAGGGACAGTCGGCGGGCGAGCAGTACTTC.

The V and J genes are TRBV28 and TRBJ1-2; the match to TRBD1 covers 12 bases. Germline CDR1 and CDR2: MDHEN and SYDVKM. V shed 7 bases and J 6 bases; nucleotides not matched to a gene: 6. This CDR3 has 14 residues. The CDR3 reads CASNLGQGADGYTF. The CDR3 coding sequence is TGTGCCAGCAATCTGGGACAGGGGGCCGATGGCTACACCTTC.

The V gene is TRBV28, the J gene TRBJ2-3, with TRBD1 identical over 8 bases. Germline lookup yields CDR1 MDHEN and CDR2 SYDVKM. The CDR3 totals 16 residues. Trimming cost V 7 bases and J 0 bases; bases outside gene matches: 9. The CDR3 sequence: CASNQRTGLSTDTQYF. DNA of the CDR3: TGTGCCAGCAACCAAAGGACAGGGCTTAGCACAGATACGCAGTATTTT.

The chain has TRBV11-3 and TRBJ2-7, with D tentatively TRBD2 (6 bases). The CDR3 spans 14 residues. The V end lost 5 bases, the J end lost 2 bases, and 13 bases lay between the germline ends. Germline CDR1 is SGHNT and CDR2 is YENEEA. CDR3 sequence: CASSGRDLAYEQYF. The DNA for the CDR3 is TGTGCCAGCAGCGGCCGGGACTTAGCCTACGAGCAGTACTTC.

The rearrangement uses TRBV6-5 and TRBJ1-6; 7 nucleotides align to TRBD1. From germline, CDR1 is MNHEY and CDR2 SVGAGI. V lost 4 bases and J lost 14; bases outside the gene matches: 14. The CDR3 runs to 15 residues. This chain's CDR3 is CASSSQTGARGTLHF. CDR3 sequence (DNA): TGTGCCAGCAGTTCCCAAACAGGGGCTAGGGGCACCCTCCACTTT.

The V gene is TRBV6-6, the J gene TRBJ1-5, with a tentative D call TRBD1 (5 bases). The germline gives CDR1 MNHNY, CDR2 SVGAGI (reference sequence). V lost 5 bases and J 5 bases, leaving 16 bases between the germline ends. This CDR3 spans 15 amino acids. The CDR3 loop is CASSVDGGLYQPQHF. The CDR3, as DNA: TGTGCCAGCAGTGTAGATGGGGGGTTGTATCAGCCCCAGCATTTT.

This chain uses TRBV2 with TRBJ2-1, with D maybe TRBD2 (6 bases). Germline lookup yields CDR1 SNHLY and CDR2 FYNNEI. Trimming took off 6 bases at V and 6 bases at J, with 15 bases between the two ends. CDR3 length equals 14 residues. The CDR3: CASRPSEGSNEQFF. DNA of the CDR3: TGTGCCAGCAGGCCTAGCGAGGGAAGCAATGAGCAGTTCTTC.

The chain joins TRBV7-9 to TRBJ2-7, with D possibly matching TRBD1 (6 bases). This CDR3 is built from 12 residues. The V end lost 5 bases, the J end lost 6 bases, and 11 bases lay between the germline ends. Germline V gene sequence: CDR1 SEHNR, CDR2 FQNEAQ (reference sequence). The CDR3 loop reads CASSVQGSEQYF. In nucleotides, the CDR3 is TGTGCCAGCAGCGTACAGGGAAGCGAGCAGTACTTC.

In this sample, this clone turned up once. This CDR3 reads CASSQGDRIAFF. The DNA of the CDR3 is TGTGCCAGCAGCCAAGGGGACAGGATAGCTTTCTTT. The V call is TRBV3-1 (or the pseudogene TRBV3-2), the J call TRBJ1-1; 8 bases agree with TRBD1. This CDR3 spans 12 amino acids. Trimming cost V 1 base and J 10 bases; bases outside gene matches: 2. CDR1 is LGHDT, CDR2 YNNKEL, per germline (reference sequence).

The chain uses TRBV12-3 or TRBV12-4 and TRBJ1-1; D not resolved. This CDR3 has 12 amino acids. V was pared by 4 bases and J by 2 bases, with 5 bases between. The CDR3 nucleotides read TGTGCCAGCAGTTATGGCAACACTGAAGCTTTCTTT. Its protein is CASSYGNTEAFF.